Included here is one T cell receptor (beta chain) sequence, with context. This sample is drawn from a study of blood T cells in healthy people across ages. Through a sample-barcoded 5' primer and a J-beta primer mix, a second PCR was run for roughly 6 to 11 cycles. In TCRdb, the 5' RACE reads were re-called with MiXCR into one record per CDR3 protein. The sample lists around 1,000,000 distinct CDR3 sequences, around 25% occurring once. The CDR3 contains 16 residues. From germline, CDR1 is LNHNV and CDR2 YYDKDF (reference sequence). Trimming removed 0 bases from V and 5 bases from J, with 17 bases in between. These data were likewise used in another study, on T cells of mothers and their children. Turning to that study: Related mother-child pairs showed slightly higher but non-significant overlap than unrelated pairs.

The sequenced sample was blood. The receptor was isolated from a girl aged 2 to 10 in good health. This chain connects TRBV15 to TRBJ2-7, with D unresolved. The CDR3 nucleotides are TGTGCCACCAGCAGAGATGGTGACCCTGAACTGGACGAGCAGTACTTC. Its translation: CATSRDGDPELDEQYF.